Sequencing of this TCR beta chain was carried out in a study of early stage breast cancer tumors. In the study overall: About 80% of the 16 invasive tumors were ER+, PR+ and HER2-.

Only in-frame clones appear in the TCRdb table, and some are missing; sequencing was by immunoSEQ multiplex PCR. This table holds under 20,000 clones, around 80% found once. Sequencing input: blood. This clonotype was obtained from a person aged 65-85 years with breast cancer.

The CDR3 DNA reads TGTGCCAGTAGTGCCGGGTTGGGCTACACCTTC. Translating gives CASSAGLGYTF. The chain uses TRBV19 and TRBJ1-2; the D is unclear. The germline V gene has CDR1 LNHDA and CDR2 SQIVND (reference sequence). The V end was cut by 5 bases, the J end by 8 bases, with 9 bases between. The length of the CDR3 is 11 residues.